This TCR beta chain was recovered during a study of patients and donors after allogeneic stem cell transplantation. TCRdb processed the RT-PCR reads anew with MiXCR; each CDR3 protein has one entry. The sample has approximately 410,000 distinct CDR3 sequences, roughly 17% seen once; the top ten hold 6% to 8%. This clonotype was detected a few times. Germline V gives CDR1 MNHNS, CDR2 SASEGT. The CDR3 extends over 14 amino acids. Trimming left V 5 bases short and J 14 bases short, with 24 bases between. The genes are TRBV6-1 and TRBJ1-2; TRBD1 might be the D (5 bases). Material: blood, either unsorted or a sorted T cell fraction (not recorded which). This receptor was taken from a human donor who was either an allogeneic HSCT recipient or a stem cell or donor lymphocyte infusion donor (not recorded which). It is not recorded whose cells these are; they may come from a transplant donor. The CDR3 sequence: CASSRGRLHIQVTF. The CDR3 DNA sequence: TGTGCCAGCAGTCGTGGACGCCTTCATATACAGGTGACCTTC.